This T cell receptor (beta chain) was captured by sequencing in a study of cytomegalovirus exposure and HLA in healthy donors. Trimming removed 4 bases from V and 8 bases from J; junction bases left unmatched: 10. Germline V gives CDR1 LNHDA, CDR2 SQIVND (reference sequence). This CDR3 region has 14 residues. The primer mix had 60 Vbeta and 13 Jbeta primers. Some clones are missing from TCRdb's copy, which holds only in-frame ones; the method was immunoSEQ multiplex PCR. This sample carries about 130,000 clones, around 80% of them seen once, and the ten largest clones take about 13%. Study observations and caveats: In a later analysis, fewer than 20,000 TCR beta sequences were associated with HLA alleles at 0.05 false discovery rate. Productive rates of about 87% or about 30% were seen for most TCR beta V segments in an earlier analysis.

As regards this clone: Its antigen is not identified.

This receptor was identified in a woman aged 55 to 70 in good health and CMV-seropositive. Sequences were obtained from PBMCs. This chain joins TRBV19 and TRBJ2-7, with 8 bases identical to TRBD2. The chain's CDR3 is CASSSPGRDGQQYF. The CDR3 DNA sequence: TGTGCCAGTAGTAGCCCCGGGAGGGATGGACAGCAGTACTTC.